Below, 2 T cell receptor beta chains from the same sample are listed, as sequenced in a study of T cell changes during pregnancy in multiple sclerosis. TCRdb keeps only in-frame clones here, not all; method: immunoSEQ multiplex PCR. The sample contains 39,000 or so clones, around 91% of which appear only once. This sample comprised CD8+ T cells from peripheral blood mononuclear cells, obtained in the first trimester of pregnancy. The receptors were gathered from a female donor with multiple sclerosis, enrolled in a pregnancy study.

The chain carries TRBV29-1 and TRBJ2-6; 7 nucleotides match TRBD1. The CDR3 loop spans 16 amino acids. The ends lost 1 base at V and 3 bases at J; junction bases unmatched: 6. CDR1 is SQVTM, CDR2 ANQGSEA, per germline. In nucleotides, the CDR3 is TGCAGCGTTGAAGGGGACAGTTGGAGTGGGGCCAACGTCCTGACTTTC. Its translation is CSVEGDSWSGANVLTF. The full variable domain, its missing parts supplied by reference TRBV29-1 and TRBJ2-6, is SAVISQKPSRDICQRGTSLTIQCQVDSQVTMMFWYRQQPGQSLTLIATANQGSEATYESGFVIDKFPISRPNLTFSTLTVSNMSPEDSSIYLCSVEGDSWSGANVLTFGAGSRLTVL.

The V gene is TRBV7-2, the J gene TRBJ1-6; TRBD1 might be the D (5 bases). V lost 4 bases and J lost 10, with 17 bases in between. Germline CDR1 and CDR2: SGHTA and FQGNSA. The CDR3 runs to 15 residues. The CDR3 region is CASSSTQGLGSPLHF. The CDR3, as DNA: TGTGCCAGCAGCTCCACTCAGGGCTTGGGATCACCCCTCCACTTT.